The 29 T cell receptor beta chains given below trace back to one sample, sequenced in a study of cytomegalovirus exposure and HLA in healthy donors. 60 Vbeta and 13 Jbeta primers were used in PCR. The method was immunoSEQ multiplex PCR; TCRdb's version includes in-frame clones alone and lacks a portion of them. The top ten clones hold 2.7% of a sample with 220,000 or so clones, 82% of them seen once. The source material was PBMCs. These TCRs come from a woman in her 40s in good health and CMV-seronegative.

The chain couples TRBV2 to TRBJ2-1, with D perhaps matching TRBD1 (6 bases). Germline CDR1 SNHLY, CDR2 FYNNEI. There are 14 residues in the CDR3. V was cut by 6 bases and J by 6 bases, with 15 bases left in between. As DNA, the CDR3 is TGTGCCAGCAGCAGCGACAGGATCGGCAATGAGCAGTTCTTC. It translates to CASSSDRIGNEQFF. The full variable domain, rest sourced from reference TRBV2 and TRBJ2-1, is EPEVTQTPSHQVTQMGQEVILRCVPISNHLYFYWYRQILGQKVEFLVSFYNNEISEKSEIFDDQFSVERPDGSNFTLKIRSTKLEDSAMYFCASSSDRIGNEQFFGPGTRLTVL.

The chain recombines TRBV19 with TRBJ1-3; D possibly corresponds to TRBD1 (6 bases). The V gene's germline CDR1 is LNHDA and CDR2 SQIVND (reference sequence). The CDR3 covers 13 residues. V shed 6 bases and J shed 3 bases, with 9 bases lying between them. This chain's CDR3 is CASSWTVGNTIYF. In DNA form, the CDR3 reads TGTGCCAGTAGCTGGACAGTTGGAAACACCATATATTTT. Complete variable domain (other parts from reference TRBV19 and TRBJ1-3): DGGITQSPKYLFRKEGQNVTLSCEQNLNHDAMYWYRQDPGQGLRLIYYSQIVNDFQKGDIAEGYSVSREKKESFPLTVTSAQKNPTAFYLCASSWTVGNTIYFGEGSWLTVV.

CDR3: CASSPVLTGGGGYTF. DNA for the CDR3: TGTGCCAGCAGCCCGGTTTTGACAGGGGGAGGTGGCTACACCTTC. V gene TRBV7-2 combines with J gene TRBJ1-2; 9 bases agree with TRBD1. This CDR3 has 15 amino acids. J gave up 7 bases and V 5 bases, and 11 bases lay outside the gene matches. The germline V gene encodes CDR1 SGHTA and CDR2 FQGNSA. Full variable domain (rest looked up from reference TRBV7-2 and TRBJ1-2): GAGVSQSPSNKVTEKGKDVELRCDPISGHTALYWYRQSLGQGLEFLIYFQGNSAPDKSGLPSDRFSAERTGGSVSTLTIQRTQQEDSAVYLCASSPVLTGGGGYTFGSGTRLTVV.

The genes are TRBV5-1 and TRBJ1-2, with TRBD1 as a possible D gene (6 bases). V lost 6 bases and J 4 bases, leaving 13 bases between the germline ends. Germline CDR1 reads SGHRS; CDR2 reads YFSETQ. The CDR3 has 13 residues. The CDR3 protein is CASTSGGFYGYTF. CDR3 bases: TGCGCCAGCACCTCGGGGGGCTTCTATGGCTACACCTTC.

In this sample, this clone turned up a few times. This chain joins TRBV5-1 and TRBJ1-2; TRBD1 aligns across 7 bases. The CDR3 length is 15 residues. With V trimmed by 3 bases and J by 0 bases, 5 bases remained unmatched. Germline V lookup: CDR1 SGHRS, CDR2 YFSETQ. As DNA, the CDR3 is TGCGCCAGCAGCTCGGGACAGAGACCTAACTATGGCTACACCTTC. Encoded protein: CASSSGQRPNYGYTF. Full variable domain (outside the CDR3, taken from reference TRBV5-1 and TRBJ1-2): KAGVTQTPRYLIKTRGQQVTLSCSPISGHRSVSWYQQTPGQGLQFLFEYFSETQRNKGNFPGRFSGRQFSNSRSEMNVSTLELGDSALYLCASSSGQRPNYGYTFGSGTRLTVV.

This chain connects TRBV27 to TRBJ2-2, with 9 bases that match TRBD1. Trimming cost V 5 bases and J 7 bases; bases outside gene matches: 5. The CDR3 extends over 14 amino acids. CDR1 and CDR2 (germline): MNHEY, SMNVEV (reference sequence). Here the CDR3 reads CASSPGQGDGELFF. CDR3 sequence (DNA): TGTGCCAGCAGTCCGGGACAGGGTGACGGGGAGCTGTTTTTT.

This chain links TRBV28 with TRBJ2-7; 8 nucleotides match TRBD1. Germline V gene data show CDR1 as MDHEN and CDR2 as SYDVKM. The V segment lost 3 bases and the J segment 6 bases; nucleotides outside the gene matches: 7. The CDR3 loop spans 14 amino acids. This chain's CDR3 is CASSFRGRSREQYF. The CDR3 region has the DNA TGTGCCAGCAGTTTCAGGGGGCGCTCCCGCGAGCAGTACTTC.

The CDR3 DNA sequence: TGTGCCAGCTCCCGGGGAACTAATGAAAAACTGTTTTTT. Amino acids: CASSRGTNEKLFF. The chain joins TRBV18 to TRBJ1-4; D is undetermined. The length of the CDR3 is 13 residues. Trimming took off 6 bases at V and 1 base at J, with 6 bases between the two ends. Germline V CDR1 and CDR2: KGHSH, LQKENI.

Note on this clone: The missing conserved phenylalanine or tryptophan at the end of this CDR3 makes a read error likely. The chain uses TRBV6-6 and TRBJ2-7; 10 bases fit TRBD2. The V segment lost 2 bases and the J segment 3 bases; nucleotides outside the gene matches: 4. The germline V gene has CDR1 MNHNY and CDR2 SVGAGI (reference sequence). This CDR3 region has 15 residues. CDR3 sequence: CASSYGTSANYEQYL. For the CDR3, the DNA is TGTGCCAGCAGTTACGGGACTAGCGCAAACTACGAGCAGTACCTC.

J is TRBJ2-7 and V is TRBV6-4; TRBD2 agrees at 7 bases. The V segment lost 3 bases and the J segment 1 base; nucleotides outside the gene matches: 3. Germline V gives CDR1 MRHNA, CDR2 SNTAGT. This CDR3 is 14 amino acids long. CDR3 amino acids: CASSEVGGSYEQYF. The CDR3 DNA reads TGTGCCAGCAGTGAGGTGGGGGGGTCCTACGAGCAGTACTTC.

This chain uses TRBV5-1 with TRBJ2-7; 11 bases are shared with TRBD2. The J call may be incorrect, as the DNA end agrees better with TRBJ2-5. The CDR3 covers 15 residues. Germline CDR1 SGHRS, CDR2 YFSETQ. CDR3 region: CASNTGLADQETQYF. The CDR3 DNA reads TGCGCCAGCAACACGGGACTAGCGGACCAAGAGACCCAGTACTTC.

This sequence joins TRBV5-1 and TRBJ2-1; tentative D call: TRBD1 (6 bases). V was cut by 0 bases and J by 7 bases, with 23 bases left in between. CDR3 size: 18 residues. Germline V gene sequence: CDR1 SGHRS, CDR2 YFSETQ. In DNA form, the CDR3 reads TGCGCCAGCAGCTTGGGACCGAGGCCCAGGGGTATTATAAATGAGCAGTTCTTC. Translation gives CASSLGPRPRGIINEQFF.

The genes are TRBV11-2 and TRBJ1-5; no firm D call. The CDR3 is 15 residues long. In germline, CDR1 is SGHAT, CDR2 FQNNGV. The V and J ends lost 3 bases and 1 base respectively, with 10 bases between them. The CDR3 here is CASSLGRESNQPQHF. The CDR3 nucleotides read TGTGCCAGCAGCTTGGGGAGGGAGAGCAATCAGCCCCAGCATTTT.

In DNA, the CDR3 is TGTGCCAGCAGCGTAGGACAGGGGCTATTGAACTATGGCTACACCTTC. Residues: CASSVGQGLLNYGYTF. The chain recombines TRBV9 with TRBJ1-2, with 8 bases lining up with TRBD1. V lost 0 bases, J lost 2 bases, and 6 bases stayed unmatched. This CDR3 is built from 16 residues. CDR1 is SGDLS, CDR2 YYNGEE, per germline.

The chain carries TRBV30 and TRBJ2-5, with 13 nucleotides matching TRBD2. The germline gives CDR1 GTSNPN, CDR2 SVGIG (reference sequence). V gave up 2 bases and J gave up 2 bases; unmatched junction bases: 2. The length of the CDR3 is 15 residues. The CDR3 region has the DNA TGTGCCTGGAGTTCGGGACTAGCGGGGCAAGAGACCCAGTACTTC. This gives the protein CAWSSGLAGQETQYF.

Details on this clone: One junction end does not reproduce the germline sequence, and a read error may be involved. This chain joins TRBV7-9 and TRBJ1-2; 9 bases match TRBD1. In germline, CDR1 is SEHNR, CDR2 FQNEAQ (reference sequence). This CDR3 contains 18 residues. CDR3 bases: TGTTCCAGCAGCTTAGACTGGCCCACAGGGGGCGTGGACTATGGCTACACCTTC. It translates to CSSSLDWPTGGVDYGYTF.

J is TRBJ2-1 and V is TRBV15; 7 bases fit TRBD2. Germline V gives CDR1 LNHNV, CDR2 YYDKDF (reference sequence). The CDR3 contains 16 residues. After removal of 0 bases from V and 9 bases from J, the junction contained 11 bases not matched to a gene. The CDR3 DNA reads as TGTGCCACCAGCAGAGATAGGCTAGCGGCTTGGGGTGAGCAGTTCTTC. The encoded protein is CATSRDRLAAWGEQFF.

This chain uses TRBV28 with TRBJ1-2; no clear D. The CDR3 runs 13 residues. V lost 6 bases to trimming and J lost 7 bases, with 15 bases between them. Per germline, CDR1 MDHEN and CDR2 SYDVKM. CDR3 coding DNA: TGTGCCAGCAGGGCGGATCTGTCGGGTGGCTACACCTTC. This encodes CASRADLSGGYTF.

The rearrangement uses TRBV2 and TRBJ2-7; 9 positions match TRBD1. The CDR3 consists of 14 residues. The germline CDR1 and CDR2 sequences are SNHLY and FYNNEI. V trimming: 8 bases; J trimming: 3 bases; junction bases outside the gene matches: 8. CDR3 bases: TGTGCCAGCTCTAGGACAGGGGTGTACTACGAGCAGTACTTC. Its translation: CASSRTGVYYEQYF.

The rearrangement joins TRBV30 to TRBJ1-2, with 7 bases identical to TRBD1. Germline V gene lookup returns CDR1 GTSNPN and CDR2 SVGIG (reference sequence). CDR3 length: 13 residues. With V trimmed by 5 bases and J by 6 bases, 9 bases remained unmatched. The CDR3 spells CAWENRGGDGYTF. CDR3 nucleotide sequence: TGTGCCTGGGAGAACAGGGGCGGGGATGGCTACACCTTC.

This clone was observed a single time. The chain has TRBV9 and TRBJ2-1; 7 nucleotides match TRBD2. After removal of 5 bases from V and 0 bases from J, the junction contained 5 bases not matched to a gene. Germline V lookup: CDR1 SGDLS, CDR2 YYNGEE. The CDR3 covers 15 residues. The DNA for the CDR3 is TGTGCCAGCAGTTTCGGCGGGAGCTCCTACAATGAGCAGTTCTTC. It is translated as CASSFGGSSYNEQFF.

This chain uses TRBV5-1 with TRBJ2-3; D is perhaps TRBD1 (6 bases). The germline V gene encodes CDR1 SGHRS and CDR2 YFSETQ. The germline V and J ends were trimmed by 4 bases and 0 bases, with 21 bases remaining between them. This CDR3 is built from 18 residues. The CDR3 DNA is TGCGCCAGCAGCCCGCCCGGGACAAGCGCTTCTAGCACAGATACGCAGTATTTT. It is translated as CASSPPGTSASSTDTQYF.

The chain links TRBV7-9 to TRBJ1-4; 9 bases align to TRBD1. Germline trimming cut 4 bases from V and 6 bases from J; bases unmatched to any gene: 3. Germline loops: CDR1 SEHNR, CDR2 FQNEAQ (reference sequence). The CDR3 extends over 14 amino acids. CDR3 coding DNA: TGTGCCAGCAGCTCGGGACAGGGTTATGAAAAACTGTTTTTT. Translated: CASSSGQGYEKLFF.

The chain has TRBV30 and TRBJ2-7, with 7 nucleotides matching TRBD1. V trimming: 2 bases; J trimming: 5 bases; junction bases outside the gene matches: 6. The CDR3 has 13 amino acids. Germline V lookup: CDR1 GTSNPN, CDR2 SVGIG (reference sequence). The CDR3 DNA reads TGTGCCTGGAGTTTACAGGGGTTTCACGAGCAGTACTTC. It codes for CAWSLQGFHEQYF.

This clone was seen more than once but under ten times. At one of its ends the junction is not consistent with the germline gene, which may arise from a read error. The rearrangement uses TRBV7-9 and TRBJ1-2; D is unresolved. CDR1 and CDR2 (germline): SEHNR, FQNEAQ (reference sequence). The CDR3 runs 15 residues. CDR3 sequence reads: CSSSLDTPVSYGYTF. The CDR3 DNA follows: TGTTCCAGCAGCTTAGATACTCCGGTCTCCTATGGCTACACCTTC.

The chain uses TRBV2 and TRBJ2-2; 9 nucleotides match TRBD1. The CDR3 extends over 14 amino acids. Germline trimming cut 7 bases from V and 3 bases from J; bases unmatched to any gene: 3. Per germline, CDR1 SNHLY and CDR2 FYNNEI. In nucleotides, the CDR3 is TGTGCCAGCATTACAGGGGGCTACACCGGGGAGCTGTTTTTT. It codes for CASITGGYTGELFF.

This chain uses TRBV28 with TRBJ1-2; D perhaps matches TRBD1 (6 bases). CDR3 length: 16 residues. Trimming took 2 bases from V and 6 from J, leaving 19 bases between them. CDR1 and CDR2 (germline): MDHEN, SYDVKM. CDR3 DNA: TGTGCCAGCAGTTTACCCCCACAGGGAATCTCGGATGGCTACACCTTC. Protein: CASSLPPQGISDGYTF.

The chain recombines TRBV30 with TRBJ1-1, with 10 bases matching TRBD1. The ends lost 5 bases at V and 10 bases at J; junction bases unmatched: 7. The germline V gene has CDR1 GTSNPN and CDR2 SVGIG (reference sequence). CDR3 size: 12 residues. The CDR3 DNA follows: TGTGCCTGGGACGACAGGGGGCTGAGAGCTTTCTTT. Translated: CAWDDRGLRAFF.

The CDR3 here is CASSLPLPREGCEAFF. CDR3 coding DNA: TGTGCCAGCAGTTTACCCCTCCCCAGGGAAGGTTGTGAAGCTTTCTTT. V gene TRBV28 combines with J gene TRBJ1-1; maybe TRBD1 (5 bases). Per germline, CDR1 MDHEN and CDR2 SYDVKM. With 2 bases removed from V and 7 bases from J, the gap between germline ends came to 20 bases. CDR3 length equals 16 residues.